This TCR beta chain was observed in a study of blood T cell repertoires in COVID-19 (dated by TCRdb to the early 2020s). As for the study more broadly: Samples from collaborators originated in the United States, Italy and Spain and spanned both the acute and convalescent phases of COVID-19. The prospective study material was composed of cDNA or gDNA derived from T cells, B-cell-depleted T cells, or PBMCs. The dataset comprised deeply sampled blood TCRbeta repertoires from subjects exposed to, actively infected with, or recovered from COVID-19. The repertoires were made available in a free public database intended to serve as a resource for research on the immune response to SARS-CoV-2. Samples were obtained from the ongoing ImmuneRACE study (first 160 participants) and from roughly 1,300 subjects provided by 6 global collaborators. The sample metadata nearly always contained a de-identified subject ID, COVID-19 status, age in years and sex. HLA class I and class II types, where available, came from metadata supplied by the sample provider rather than from assay-based typing. Overall results and qualifications from the work: The amount of clinical and demographic metadata varied by source and participant and was provided uncurated.

TCRbeta CDR3 regions were amplified from genomic DNA using the immunoSEQ Assay, a bias-controlled multiplex PCR. As for the authors' bioinformatics: Within the assay, amplification of reference gene primers was used to estimate how many nucleated cells each sample contained. To quantify the absolute abundance of each unique TCRbeta CDR3 rearrangement, sequence reads were collapsed and filtered. For each sample, productive Simpson clonality was calculated by taking the square root of Simpson's diversity index across productive rearrangements. TCRdb provides this immuneACCESS table in a form limited to in-frame rearrangements. Some clones are lacking; in checked studies, under half of them reflect an unresolved V gene, and why the rest are absent is not known. That table gives V, J and clone size, and the DNA gave D and trimming. The sample includes about 52,000 clones, with nearly 90% observed a single time. Roughly 10% of the sample rests with the top ten.

As regards this clone: Its specific antigen is unknown. No much larger clonotype is one base removed from it; base qualities were not supplied.

The CDR1 and CDR2 encoded by the germline V gene are MDHEN and SYDVKM. V drops 5 bases and J drops 8 bases, leaving 19 bases in between. The CDR3 has 15 amino acids, counting the end cysteine and phenylalanine. This entry keeps only the CDR3 DNA: 45 bases, framed from base 1. Whole blood was collected in K2EDTA tubes by collaborating institutions according to the institutions' own protocols. For TCRbeta analysis, collaborators shipped samples as frozen whole blood, isolated PBMCs, or DNA extracted from either of those sample types. What was sequenced was peripheral blood. The clonotype was recovered from an older man with active or convalescent COVID-19. The V gene is TRBV28 and the J gene is TRBJ2-1; TRBD1 is a possible D gene, resting on 5 matching bases. The DNA reads as follows: TGTGCCAGCAGTCCGCAGGGTGGGTTGAGAGATGAGCAGTTCTTC. Its coded protein is CASSPQGGLRDEQFF. Extended through the reference TRBV28 and TRBJ2-1 proteins, this CDR3 yields the full variable domain: DVKVTQSSRYLVKRTGEKVFLECVQDMDHENMFWYRQDPGLGLRLIYFSYDVKMKEKGDIPEGYSVSREKKERFSLILESASTNQTSMYLCASSPQGGLRDEQFFGPGTRLTVL.